Included here is one T cell receptor (beta chain) sequence, with context. Antigen: not known. CDR1 and CDR2 (germline): SGHDT, YYEEEE. V lost 4 bases and J 0 bases, leaving 17 bases between the germline ends. The CDR3 runs 17 residues. These data originate in a study of T-cell reconstitution after alpha-beta-depleted transplantation in children. Unique molecular identifiers were incorporated into the prepared TCRbeta library. TCRdb analysed the PCR reads with MiXCR anew, one entry per CDR3 protein. This table holds about 980,000 distinct CDR3 sequences, roughly 29% found once. Findings and limits, study-wide: T cells produced anew were the main source of T-cell counts and diversity one year after transplant. In some patients, recipient T cells and intrathymic progenitors surviving conditioning explained high day-60 diversity. Reports say that about two months after transplant, the alpha-beta T cells came out of several hundred graft clones that had expanded.

The chain uses TRBV5-6 and TRBJ2-1; weak D call: TRBD2 (6 bases). The sample consisted of PBMCs, mostly from graft donor cells, taken 360 days after TCRalphabeta/CD19-depleted stem cell transplant. The clonotype originates from a boy under two years old who had a stem cell transplant for SCID, so the T cells may come from the graft donor. The CDR3 reads CASSPGTGGGSYNEQFF. CDR3 nucleotide sequence: TGTGCCAGCAGCCCCGGGACCGGGGGAGGCTCCTACAATGAGCAGTTCTTC. The variable domain in full, completed from reference TRBV5-6 and TRBJ2-1, reads DAGVTQSPTHLIKTRGQQVTLRCSPKSGHDTVSWYQQALGQGPQFIFQYYEEEERQRGNFPDRFSGHQFPNYSSELNVNALLLGDSALYLCASSPGTGGGSYNEQFFGPGTRLTVL.